The T cell receptor beta chain under discussion was sequenced for a study of blood T cells in healthy people across ages. The authors ran a second PCR of 7 to 11 cycles using a sample-barcoded 5' primer and a J-beta primer mix. TCRdb used MiXCR to reprocess the 5' RACE reads, holding one entry per CDR3 protein. The data hold over 1,300,000 distinct CDR3 sequences, with 59% observed a single time. The CDR3 is made up of 16 amino acids. Germline trimming cut 5 bases from V and 1 base from J; bases unmatched to any gene: 8. CDR1 MDHEN and CDR2 SYDVKM come from the germline V gene. The J gene is TRBJ2-7, the V gene TRBV28, with TRBD1 matching 10 bases. This receptor was obtained from a man younger than 35 in good health. Sample: blood. For the CDR3, the DNA is TGTGCCAGCAGTAACCCACGGGACAGGGGATCCTACGAGCAGTACTTC. It codes for CASSNPRDRGSYEQYF. Looking up the rest from reference TRBV28 and TRBJ2-7 gives the full variable domain: DVKVTQSSRYLVKRTGEKVFLECVQDMDHENMFWYRQDPGLGLRLIYFSYDVKMKEKGDIPEGYSVSREKKERFSLILESASTNQTSMYLCASSNPRDRGSYEQYFGPGTRLTVT.